This entry lists 16 T cell receptor beta chains sequenced from one sample in a study of post-analysis software for immune sequencing data. The study, taken as a whole, reports: Among 5 or 6 TRBV segments more frequent in patients than controls were TRBV5-6, TRBV5-1 and TRBV20-1.

Antigens for these TCRs are unknown. Libraries were made from TCR beta cDNA, and they carried unique molecular identifiers. Each CDR3 protein is one row after TCRdb ran MiXCR on the PCR reads. The repertoire holds approximately 360,000 distinct CDR3 sequences, about a third seen once, with 13% in the top ten. Sequenced: blood. The receptors stem from a girl aged 10 to 17 with multiple sclerosis.

This clonotype showed up just a few times. V usage is TRBV29-1 and J usage is TRBJ2-7; D unclear. Deletions cut 2 bases from V and 5 bases from J, with 7 bases between. There are 11 residues in the CDR3. Germline V gene sequence: CDR1 SQVTM, CDR2 ANQGSEA. CDR3 region: CSVELVNEQYF. In DNA, the CDR3 is TGCAGCGTTGAACTTGTAAACGAGCAGTACTTC.

The chain has TRBV7-2 and TRBJ2-3; D may correspond to TRBD1 or TRBD2 (7 bases each). V dropped 2 bases and J dropped 1 base, with 19 bases sitting between them. The germline V gene has CDR1 SGHTA and CDR2 FQGNSA. The CDR3 is made up of 18 amino acids. CDR3 sequence (DNA): TGTGCCAGCAGCTTACAGGGGGAGGGGAATCGGGGCACAGATACGCAGTATTTT. Amino acids: CASSLQGEGNRGTDTQYF.

This clonotype was counted only a few times. The chain links TRBV28 to TRBJ2-7; 7 bases align to TRBD2. The length of the CDR3 is 14 residues. Germline V lookup: CDR1 MDHEN, CDR2 SYDVKM. V shed 7 bases and J 0 bases; nucleotides not matched to a gene: 6. The CDR3 region is CASNVAGPSYEQYF. The CDR3 nucleotides read TGTGCCAGCAATGTAGCGGGTCCCTCCTACGAGCAGTACTTC.

V usage is TRBV20-1 and J usage is TRBJ1-2; D might be TRBD1 (5 bases). Germline V gene data show CDR1 as DFQATT and CDR2 as SNEGSKA (reference sequence). CDR3 size: 14 residues. V lost 1 base to trimming and J lost 3 bases, with 12 bases between them. The CDR3 region has the DNA TGCAGTGCTAGAGTACAGGAGAGGTACTATGGCTACACCTTC. Translating gives CSARVQERYYGYTF.

The CDR3 bases are TGTGCCAGCAGCTCCGGGACAGGGGCCGGGCAGCCCCAGCATTTT. Protein product: CASSSGTGAGQPQHF. The V and J genes are TRBV12-3 or TRBV12-4 and TRBJ1-5; 10 positions agree with TRBD1. With V trimmed by 6 bases and J by 7 bases, 9 bases remained unmatched. CDR3 length: 15 amino acids.

This clonotype was detected ten times or more. This chain joins TRBV29-1 and TRBJ2-5, with D unclear. This CDR3 comprises 14 residues. The germline V and J ends were trimmed by 2 bases and 2 bases, with 12 bases remaining between them. Germline CDR1 reads SQVTM; CDR2 reads ANQGSEA. CDR3 in DNA: TGCAGCGTTGAATCGCCCTCCAGACAAGAGACCCAGTACTTC. This translates into CSVESPSRQETQYF. Using reference TRBV29-1 and TRBJ2-5 for the parts outside the CDR3, the full variable domain is SAVISQKPSRDICQRGTSLTIQCQVDSQVTMMFWYRQQPGQSLTLIATANQGSEATYESGFVIDKFPISRPNLTFSTLTVSNMSPEDSSIYLCSVESPSRQETQYFGPGTRLLVL.

This chain's CDR3 is CASRFGQGGTEAFF. In DNA, the CDR3 is TGTGCCAGCAGGTTTGGACAGGGCGGCACTGAAGCTTTCTTT. The gene calls are TRBV6-2 or TRBV6-3 and TRBJ1-1, with 8 bases fitting TRBD1. The CDR3 is made up of 14 amino acids. Germline values: CDR1 MNHEY, CDR2 SVGEGT. V lost 6 bases to trimming and J lost 4 bases; unmatched junction nucleotides: 7.

This clonotype was detected only a few times. The chain recombines TRBV14 with TRBJ2-7; D unclear. V lost 3 bases, J lost 5 bases, and 11 bases lay in between. The CDR3 is made up of 13 amino acids. The germline CDR1 and CDR2 sequences are SGHDN and FVKESK. The CDR3: CASSHPGRNEQYF. CDR3 DNA sequence: TGTGCCAGCAGCCACCCGGGCCGGAACGAGCAGTACTTC.

V is TRBV6-5 and J is TRBJ2-2; no clear D gene. Trimming left V 3 bases short and J 0 bases short, with 8 bases between. Germline CDR1 is MNHEY and CDR2 is SVGAGI. The CDR3 is made up of 15 amino acids. In DNA form, the CDR3 reads TGTGCCAGCAGTTATCGGGTGGCGAACACCGGGGAGCTGTTTTTT. This encodes CASSYRVANTGELFF.

Concerning this clonotype: A read error is possible here, since a much larger clone lies one base away. The chain carries TRBV2 and TRBJ2-1, with 10 nucleotides matching TRBD2. The DNA matches TRBJ2-7 better at its end, which makes the J call doubtful. The CDR3 sequence is 14 residues long. CDR1 and CDR2 from the germline V gene are SNHLY and FYNNEI. The CDR3 reads CASSERGGYNEQYF. CDR3 sequence (DNA): TGTGCCAGCAGCGAGCGGGGGGGATACAATGAGCAGTACTTC.

The chain joins TRBV5-1 to TRBJ2-7, with 9 bases fitting TRBD1. The CDR3 totals 16 residues. Germline-derived CDR1 and CDR2 are SGHRS and YFSETQ. V was clipped by 0 bases and J by 1 base; unmatched bases: 5. As DNA, the CDR3 is TGCGCCAGCAGCTTGGCCCCGACAGGGGGTTCCTACGAGCAGTACTTC. Encoded protein: CASSLAPTGGSYEQYF.

The V call is TRBV9, the J call TRBJ2-3; TRBD1 aligns across 8 bases. The CDR3 contains 14 residues. Germline trimming cut 3 bases from V and 4 bases from J; bases unmatched to any gene: 4. Germline lookup yields CDR1 SGDLS and CDR2 YYNGEE. The CDR3 region is CASSAQGEADTQYF. CDR3 nucleotides: TGTGCCAGCAGCGCACAGGGGGAAGCAGATACGCAGTATTTT.

This clonotype was detected only a few times. The J gene is TRBJ2-3, the V gene TRBV6-5, with TRBD2 matching over 12 bases. The CDR3 is 15 residues long. The V gene end was trimmed by 5 bases and the J gene end by 1 base; junction bases not matched to a gene: 1. Germline CDR1 MNHEY, CDR2 SVGAGI. CDR3 in amino acids: CASSGLAGRTDTQYF. The CDR3, as DNA: TGTGCCAGCAGTGGACTAGCGGGACGCACAGATACGCAGTATTTT.

The chain carries TRBV7-2 and TRBJ1-1; a weak D match, TRBD1 (5 bases). Germline V lookup: CDR1 SGHTA, CDR2 FQGNSA. The CDR3 has 19 amino acids. With 2 bases removed from V and 2 bases from J, the gap between germline ends came to 24 bases. CDR3 region: CASSLRRRYGGTGNTEAFF. CDR3 DNA sequence: TGTGCCAGCAGCTTAAGGCGGAGGTATGGGGGAACGGGAAACACTGAAGCTTTCTTT.

This clonotype was observed a few times. V gene TRBV20-1 combines with J gene TRBJ2-3, with 13 bases that match TRBD2. Germline CDR1 and CDR2: DFQATT and SNEGSKA (reference sequence). The CDR3 length is 16 residues. J was trimmed by 4 bases and V by 3 bases; bases with no gene match: 7. The CDR3 nucleotides read TGCAGTGCTAGTACCAGCACTAGCGGGGGGGCAGATACGCAGTATTTT. Translated: CSASTSTSGGADTQYF.

The V call is TRBV25-1, the J call TRBJ2-2, with 8 bases fitting TRBD2. The CDR3 sequence is 15 residues long. V shed 10 bases, J shed 2 bases, and the junction held 9 bases outside the gene matches. The germline CDR1 and CDR2 sequences are MGHDK and SYGVNS. In DNA, the CDR3 is TGTGCCACCGGGGGGGACTTTCCCAACACCGGGGAGCTGTTTTTT. Protein sequence: CATGGDFPNTGELFF.